The 13 T cell receptor beta chains in this list originate from one sample, sequenced in a study of T cell responses to AZD1222 COVID-19 vaccine. Clones were read by immunoSEQ multiplex PCR, and TCRdb kept only the in-frame ones, dropping some. The repertoire holds more than 140,000 clones, 88% seen once, with approximately 2.1% in the top ten. Sequencing used peripheral blood, obtained on day 0 of AZD1222 vaccination. All receptors derive from an adult in good health.

The rearrangement uses TRBV27 and TRBJ2-1; D might be TRBD1 or TRBD2, each matching 5 bases. There are 13 residues in the CDR3. V lost 6 bases to trimming and J lost 5 bases, with 11 bases between them. Germline V gene lookup returns CDR1 MNHEY and CDR2 SMNVEV (reference sequence). This chain's CDR3 is CASSGDRNNEQFF. Here the CDR3 DNA reads TGTGCCAGCAGCGGGGACCGGAACAATGAGCAGTTCTTC.

V and J are TRBV2 and TRBJ1-6, with 7 bases lining up with TRBD1. Per the germline V gene, CDR1 is SNHLY and CDR2 is FYNNEI. Germline trimming cut 8 bases from V and 4 bases from J; bases unmatched to any gene: 2. There are 13 residues in the CDR3. CDR3 amino acids: CASQGEYNSPLHF. DNA for the CDR3: TGTGCCAGCCAGGGGGAATATAATTCACCCCTCCACTTT. Looking up the rest from reference TRBV2 and TRBJ1-6 gives the full variable domain: EPEVTQTPSHQVTQMGQEVILRCVPISNHLYFYWYRQILGQKVEFLVSFYNNEISEKSEIFDDQFSVERPDGSNFTLKIRSTKLEDSAMYFCASQGEYNSPLHFGNGTRLTVT.

CDR3 in DNA: TGTGCCAGCAGCTTTCAGGGGCACTATGGCTACACCTTC. The encoded protein is CASSFQGHYGYTF. The V gene is TRBV7-9, the J gene TRBJ1-2, with TRBD1 as a possible D gene (6 bases). With 3 bases removed from V and 3 bases from J, the gap between germline ends came to 8 bases. Germline V gives CDR1 SEHNR, CDR2 FQNEAQ (reference sequence). The CDR3 covers 13 residues.

V usage is TRBV20-1 and J usage is TRBJ2-7; D ambiguous. The CDR3 loop spans 13 amino acids. Germline loops: CDR1 DFQATT, CDR2 SNEGSKA (reference sequence). V gave up 3 bases and J gave up 2 bases, with 11 bases separating them. CDR3 nucleotide sequence: TGCAGTGCTAGTCCCCTCACGGCCTACGAGCAGTACTTC. Its protein is CSASPLTAYEQYF.

Turning to this clone: This specimen includes other DNA sequences encoding the same CDR3. The chain employs TRBV19 and TRBJ2-5; either TRBD1 or TRBD2 may fit D (5 bases each). CDR3 length: 12 residues. CDR1 is LNHDA, CDR2 SQIVND, per germline (reference sequence). V dropped 6 bases and J dropped 4 bases, with 9 bases sitting between them. The CDR3 DNA is TGTGCCAGTAGACAGGCGGGAGAGACCCAGTACTTC. This sequence encodes CASRQAGETQYF.

The chain links TRBV14 to TRBJ1-4; the D is unclear. This CDR3 spans 15 amino acids. Germline-derived CDR1 and CDR2 are SGHDN and FVKESK. V lost 0 bases to trimming and J lost 8 bases, with 13 bases between them. The DNA of the CDR3 is TGTGCCAGCAGCCAAGATCCGGTCCCGGGGGAAAAACTGTTTTTT. This codes for CASSQDPVPGEKLFF.

J is TRBJ2-4 and V is TRBV29-1, with TRBD2 matching over 11 bases. Germline V gene lookup returns CDR1 SQVTM and CDR2 ANQGSEA. Trimming removed 6 bases from V and 1 base from J; junction bases left unmatched: 2. The CDR3 extends over 14 amino acids. The CDR3 coding sequence is TGCAGCGTGTTAGCGGGAGGGGCCAAAAACATTCAGTACTTC. Protein: CSVLAGGAKNIQYF.

DNA for the CDR3: TGTGCCAGCAGTGAGTACGGGGTGGCAGGCCCAAACTATGGCTACACCTTC. This gives the protein CASSEYGVAGPNYGYTF. The genes are TRBV25-1 and TRBJ1-2; D unresolved. The CDR3 loop spans 17 amino acids. The germline V and J ends were trimmed by 3 bases and 2 bases, with 19 bases remaining between them. Germline V gives CDR1 MGHDK, CDR2 SYGVNS.

V usage is TRBV9 and J usage is TRBJ2-7; TRBD1 matches 8 bases. The J segment lost 2 bases and the V segment lost 4 bases, leaving 5 bases of the junction unmatched. This CDR3 has 14 amino acids. Germline assignment: CDR1 SGDLS and CDR2 YYNGEE. This CDR3 is CASSTSTGAYEQYF. The CDR3 bases are TGTGCCAGCAGCACTTCGACAGGGGCCTACGAGCAGTACTTC.

This clone showed up just once. This chain links TRBV5-1 with TRBJ1-1; D gene unclear. Germline CDR1 is SGHRS and CDR2 is YFSETQ. The CDR3 length is 12 residues. The V gene lost 1 base and the J gene lost 6 bases, with 7 bases spanning the gap. The CDR3 DNA is TGCGCCAGCAGCTTGTCCGGTTCTGAAGCTTTCTTT. It translates to CASSLSGSEAFF.

The V gene is TRBV19, the J gene TRBJ2-7; D remains unclear. The CDR3 is 13 amino acids. Germline V gene lookup returns CDR1 LNHDA and CDR2 SQIVND (reference sequence). The V end lost 3 bases, the J end lost 5 bases, and 11 bases lay between the germline ends. The CDR3 DNA follows: TGTGCCAGTAGTATCGTAGGTTCGGACGAGCAGTACTTC. Protein product: CASSIVGSDEQYF.

The chain couples TRBV12-3 or TRBV12-4 to TRBJ1-2, with 7 bases matching TRBD1. The J segment lost 7 bases and the V segment lost 5 bases, leaving 7 bases of the junction unmatched. This CDR3 contains 13 residues. DNA of the CDR3: TGTGCCAGCAGTGCATTGGGACAGAGTGGCTACACCTTC. Residues: CASSALGQSGYTF.

The chain links TRBV7-9 to TRBJ2-1; possibly TRBD2 for D (5 bases). The CDR3 totals 13 residues. Germline V lookup: CDR1 SEHNR, CDR2 FQNEAQ (reference sequence). V was shortened by 5 bases and J by 9 bases, with 14 bases between the two germline ends. The DNA for the CDR3 is TGTGCCAGCAGCCCATCACTAGTTGGTGAGCAGTTCTTC. Protein product: CASSPSLVGEQFF.